This paragraph reports one T cell receptor beta chain. Its antigen is unknown. The germline V gene has CDR1 SGHTA and CDR2 FQGTGA. The CDR3 extends over 13 amino acids. V lost 3 bases and J 8 bases, leaving 13 bases between the germline ends. Using unique molecular identifiers, the investigators prepared the TCRbeta library. TCRdb reprocessed the PCR reads with MiXCR, giving one entry per CDR3 protein. Of around 580,000 distinct CDR3 sequences listed, roughly a quarter are singletons. This sample stems from a study of T-cell reconstitution after alpha-beta-depleted transplantation in children. Study-level findings and limits: One year after transplant, T-cell counts and diversity came mostly from newly produced T cells. Reportedly, only several hundred clones from non-depleted graft cells drove alpha-beta T-cell counts at about two months.

The chain recombines TRBV7-3 with TRBJ2-5, with D hard to call. This clonotype originated in a boy under two years old with Wiskott-Aldrich syndrome, due to receive a stem cell transplant. The sample consisted of PBMCs, taken before TCRalphabeta/CD19-depleted stem cell transplant. The CDR3 loop is CASSLLGWETQYF. The CDR3 DNA follows: TGTGCCAGCAGCTTGCTCGGTTGGGAAACCCAGTACTTC. Complete variable domain (other parts from reference TRBV7-3 and TRBJ2-5): GAGVSQTPSNKVTEKGKYVELRCDPISGHTALYWYRQSLGQGPEFLIYFQGTGAADDSGLPNDRFFAVRPEGSVSTLKIQRTERGDSAVYLCASSLLGWETQYFGPGTRLLVL.